The T cell receptor beta chain described here comes from a study of cytomegalovirus exposure and HLA in healthy donors. Whole-study results and caveats: Roughly even sequencing depth across donors was the assumption behind the presence/absence analyses. Most likely, a cluster of highly shared sequence variants arose as a sequencing artifact.

Germline V CDR1 and CDR2: MGHDK, SYGVNS. This CDR3 has 14 amino acids. V lost 6 bases and J lost 10, with 18 bases in between. Primers included in the PCR were 60 Vbeta and 13 Jbeta primers. Assay: immunoSEQ multiplex PCR; the TCRdb copy retains only in-frame clones and omits some. The data hold some 200,000 clones, with roughly four fifths observed a single time. Regarding donors, all were healthy bone marrow donors. This clone was picked up a small number of times. The antigen is undetermined. Material: PBMCs. This chain joins TRBV25-1 and TRBJ1-4; no clear D gene. The receptor was derived from a girl aged 2 to 10 in good health and CMV-seronegative. The CDR3: CASSPRPTRGKLFF. CDR3 DNA: TGTGCCAGCAGCCCCCGACCTACCCGGGGAAAACTGTTTTTT.